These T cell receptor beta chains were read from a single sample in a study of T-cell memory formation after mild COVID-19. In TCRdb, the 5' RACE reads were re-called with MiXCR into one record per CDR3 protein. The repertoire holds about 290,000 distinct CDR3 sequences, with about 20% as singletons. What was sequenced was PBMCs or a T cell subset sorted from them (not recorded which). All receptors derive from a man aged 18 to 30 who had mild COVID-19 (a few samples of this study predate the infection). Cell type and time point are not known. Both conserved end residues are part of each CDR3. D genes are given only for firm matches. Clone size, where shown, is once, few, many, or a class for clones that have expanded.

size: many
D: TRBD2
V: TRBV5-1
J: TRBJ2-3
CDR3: CASSLATSGGADTQYF
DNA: TGCGCCAGCAGCTTGGCCACTAGCGGGGGGGCAGATACGCAGTATTTT

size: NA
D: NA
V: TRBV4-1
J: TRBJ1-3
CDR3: CASSQQGLSNTIYF
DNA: TGCGCCAGCAGCCAACAGGGTCTTTCAAACACCATATATTTT

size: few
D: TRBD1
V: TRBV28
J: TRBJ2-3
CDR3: CASFRDRADTQYF
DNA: TGTGCCAGCTTTAGGGACAGGGCAGATACGCAGTATTTT

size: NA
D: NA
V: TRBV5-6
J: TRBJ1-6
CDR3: CASSHPSYNSPLHF
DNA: TGTGCCAGCAGCCACCCAAGTTATAATTCACCCCTCCACTTT

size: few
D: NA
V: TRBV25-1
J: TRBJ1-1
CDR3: CAILLDPPGEAFF
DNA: TGTGCCATCCTACTGGACCCCCCTGGCGAAGCTTTCTTT

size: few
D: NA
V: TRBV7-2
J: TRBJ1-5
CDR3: CASSFVIEGTQPQHF
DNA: TGTGCCAGCAGCTTCGTGATTGAGGGGACTCAGCCCCAGCATTTT

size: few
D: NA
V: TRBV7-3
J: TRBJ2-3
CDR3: CASSPHPGLQADTQYF
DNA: TGTGCCAGCAGCCCCCACCCGGGACTGCAAGCAGATACGCAGTATTTT

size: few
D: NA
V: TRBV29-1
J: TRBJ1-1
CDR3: CSVERARLTEAFF
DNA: TGCAGCGTTGAGAGGGCGCGTCTCACTGAAGCTTTCTTT

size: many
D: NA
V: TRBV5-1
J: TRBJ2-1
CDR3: CASSLQGSYNEQFF
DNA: TGCGCCAGCAGCTTACAGGGCTCCTACAATGAGCAGTTCTTC

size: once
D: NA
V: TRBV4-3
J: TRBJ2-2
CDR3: CASSRRTAGELFF
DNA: TGCGCCAGCAGCCGTCGTACGGCGGGGGAGCTGTTTTTT

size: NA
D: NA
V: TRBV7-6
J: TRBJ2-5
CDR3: CASSSRQVRETQYF
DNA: TGTGCCAGCAGCTCCCGACAGGTTCGGGAGACCCAGTACTTC

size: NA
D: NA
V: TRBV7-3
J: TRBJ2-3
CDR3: CASSEDRSATDTQYF
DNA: TGTGCCAGCAGCGAAGACAGATCGGCCACAGATACGCAGTATTTT

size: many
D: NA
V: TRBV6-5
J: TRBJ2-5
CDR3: CASKGGVSQETQYF
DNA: TGTGCCAGCAAGGGGGGCGTCAGCCAAGAGACCCAGTACTTC

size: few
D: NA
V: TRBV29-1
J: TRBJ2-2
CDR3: CSAGQRNTGELFF
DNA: TGCAGCGCTGGACAGCGGAACACCGGGGAGCTGTTTTTT

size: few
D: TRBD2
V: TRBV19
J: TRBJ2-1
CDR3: CASSISLAGGDEQFF
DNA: TGTGCCAGTAGTATTTCACTAGCGGGGGGAGATGAGCAGTTCTTC

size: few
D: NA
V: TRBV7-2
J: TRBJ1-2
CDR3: CASSSPGYGYTF
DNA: TGTGCCAGCAGCTCCCCGGGGTACGGCTACACCTTC

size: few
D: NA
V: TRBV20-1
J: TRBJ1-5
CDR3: CSAGSIRGALQPQHF
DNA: TGCAGTGCTGGGAGTATAAGGGGGGCTTTGCAGCCCCAGCATTTT

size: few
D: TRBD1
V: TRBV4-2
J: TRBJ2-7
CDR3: CASSQAPGTGVFDEQYF
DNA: TGTGCCAGCAGCCAGGCACCCGGGACAGGGGTCTTCGACGAGCAGTACTTC

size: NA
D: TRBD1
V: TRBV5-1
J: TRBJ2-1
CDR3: CASSLGDSFYNEQFF
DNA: TGCGCCAGCAGCTTGGGGGACAGCTTTTACAATGAGCAGTTCTTC